Listed below are T cell receptor beta chains from one sample, sequenced in a study of cytomegalovirus exposure and HLA in healthy donors. The assay was immunoSEQ multiplex PCR, and TCRdb's table has in-frame clones only and misses some. Among over 100,000 clones listed, about 79% were seen once. Input material: PBMCs. The receptors stem from a woman between 18 and 29 years old in good health and CMV-seropositive. The CDR3 runs from the conserved cysteine through the conserved F or W. Fields, in order: V gene, CDR3 protein.

TRBV6-1	CASSEWSNEQFF
TRBV11-3	CASSITFDGSSYNEQFF
TRBV15	CATSTRGSGSYNEQFF
TRBV2	CASSSGSALRGEQFF
TRBV4-1	CASSQEASGRPSTYEQYF
TRBV19	CATTRQGLKSQHF
TRBV2	CASSVQRQAWYGYTF
TRBV12-5	CASSTSGRGETQYF
TRBV6-1	CASSGDRGNTEAFF
TRBV6-4	CASSEASESYEQYF
TRBV5-1	CASSLGSATNEKLFF
TRBV11-3	CASSLGGTPTF
TRBV7-9	CASSLLRGQGHNEQFF
TRBV10-3	CAISPRTAYEQYF
TRBV19	CASSVTVDRYEQYF
TRBV7-6	CASSPQGYNEQFF
TRBV6-5	CASSKEGLDGYTF
TRBV5-6	CASSLGDITDTQYF
TRBV27	CASSLSLGTGGSYGYTF
TRBV25-1	CASSVGLQATNEKLFF
TRBV15	CATSRGRLAGRRDEQFF
TRBV7-9	CASSWGQRVNTIYF
TRBV6-5	CASNSRGRGYTF
TRBV27	CASSFGQGVGKLFF
TRBV6-5	CASSSGTFIYEQYF
TRBV4-1	CASSQDLGEGGHEQYF
TRBV19	CASSNRIREVEAFF
TRBV28	CASRDPTGPYEQYF
TRBV19	CASSKPGQGQQPQHF
TRBV5-1	CASSKGQGSGELFF
TRBV5-1	CASSFTGQGRTEAFF
TRBV5-1	CASAREASREKLFF
TRBV7-9	CASSGTEKLFF
TRBV10-3	CAIKGLVSQDTQYF
TRBV13	CASSEQGQPQHF
TRBV28	CASRPGQGLGGYTF
TRBV2	CASALAGANEQFF
TRBV2	CASSTGPRNEKLFF
TRBV7-2	CASSVGGATDTGELFF
TRBV5-3	CAPATPRGVGYTF
TRBV7-6	CASLGGGRVNEQFF
TRBV6-5	CASSYSTVLNEQFF
TRBV19	CASSPVTGGEQYF
TRBV5-8	CASSLAPGQGPSGDQPQHF
TRBV2	CASSERTGWGGELFF